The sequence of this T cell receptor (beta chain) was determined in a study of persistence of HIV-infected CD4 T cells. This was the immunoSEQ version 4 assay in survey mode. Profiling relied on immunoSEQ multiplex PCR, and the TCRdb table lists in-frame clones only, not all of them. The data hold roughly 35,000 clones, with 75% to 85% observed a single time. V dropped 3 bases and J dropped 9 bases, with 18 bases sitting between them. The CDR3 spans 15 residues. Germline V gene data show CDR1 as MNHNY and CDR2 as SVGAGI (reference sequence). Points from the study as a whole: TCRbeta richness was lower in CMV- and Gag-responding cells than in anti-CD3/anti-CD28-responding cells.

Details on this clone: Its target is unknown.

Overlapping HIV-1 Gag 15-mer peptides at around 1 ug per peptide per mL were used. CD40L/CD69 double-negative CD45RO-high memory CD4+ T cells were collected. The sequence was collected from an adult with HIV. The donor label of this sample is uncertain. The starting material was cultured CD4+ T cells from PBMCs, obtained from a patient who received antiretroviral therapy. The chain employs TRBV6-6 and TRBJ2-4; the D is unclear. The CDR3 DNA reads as TGTGCCAGCAGTTATGAGGTCGTGAATGGTGGCATTCAGTACTTC. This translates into CASSYEVVNGGIQYF.